This T cell receptor (beta chain) derives from a study of blood T cell repertoires in COVID-19. Study in general: Italy, Spain and the United States were the sources of the convalescent and acute COVID-19 samples. Sources were T cells, B-cell-depleted T cells, or PBMCs; the material itself was cDNA or gDNA.

Original methodology: Amplification with reference gene primers provided the estimates of nucleated cell counts. Assay: immunoSEQ multiplex PCR; the TCRdb copy retains only in-frame clones and omits some. V and J calls plus clone size are reproduced from that table; the DNA served to infer D and trimming. The table shows several thousand clones, with roughly nine tenths occurring only once. Material for sequencing was peripheral blood. This receptor was obtained from a human donor in a cohort sampled during active COVID-19. The donor label of this sample is uncertain.

CDR3 loop: CAISESEYYGYTF. DNA for the CDR3: TGTGCCATCAGTGAGTCTGAGTACTATGGCTACACCTTC. The V and J genes are TRBV10-3 and TRBJ1-2; D not resolved. The length of the CDR3 is 13 residues. Germline values: CDR1 ENHRY, CDR2 SYGVKD. The V end lost 0 bases, the J end lost 3 bases, and 5 bases lay between the germline ends.